The clone carrying this TCR beta chain was picked up a small number of times. Its antigen remains unidentified. The protocol was immunoSEQ multiplex PCR, while the TCRdb copy is restricted to in-frame clones and leaves out a portion. The sample lists 110,000 to 150,000 clones; approximately 94% were seen once. The junction had 10 bases not matched to a gene; V was cut back by 1 base and J by 5 bases. The CDR3 contains 15 residues. Germline V gives CDR1 SQVTM, CDR2 ANQGSEA. The record originates from a study of T cell responses to AZD1222 COVID-19 vaccine. Study-wide points: The donor group comprised mostly white British people and more females; the analysis possibly underestimated clonal diversity. Targets within unmutated variant regions were reportedly found for nearly half of spike-specific TCRs.

Here the sequenced sample was peripheral blood, taken on day 0 of AZD1222 vaccination. The chain is built from TRBV29-1 and TRBJ2-7, with 8 bases matching TRBD1. This receptor was obtained from an adult in good health. CDR3 DNA: TGCAGCGTTGAAGTGCTTGGACAGGGCAAGGACGAGCAGTACTTC. Translated: CSVEVLGQGKDEQYF.